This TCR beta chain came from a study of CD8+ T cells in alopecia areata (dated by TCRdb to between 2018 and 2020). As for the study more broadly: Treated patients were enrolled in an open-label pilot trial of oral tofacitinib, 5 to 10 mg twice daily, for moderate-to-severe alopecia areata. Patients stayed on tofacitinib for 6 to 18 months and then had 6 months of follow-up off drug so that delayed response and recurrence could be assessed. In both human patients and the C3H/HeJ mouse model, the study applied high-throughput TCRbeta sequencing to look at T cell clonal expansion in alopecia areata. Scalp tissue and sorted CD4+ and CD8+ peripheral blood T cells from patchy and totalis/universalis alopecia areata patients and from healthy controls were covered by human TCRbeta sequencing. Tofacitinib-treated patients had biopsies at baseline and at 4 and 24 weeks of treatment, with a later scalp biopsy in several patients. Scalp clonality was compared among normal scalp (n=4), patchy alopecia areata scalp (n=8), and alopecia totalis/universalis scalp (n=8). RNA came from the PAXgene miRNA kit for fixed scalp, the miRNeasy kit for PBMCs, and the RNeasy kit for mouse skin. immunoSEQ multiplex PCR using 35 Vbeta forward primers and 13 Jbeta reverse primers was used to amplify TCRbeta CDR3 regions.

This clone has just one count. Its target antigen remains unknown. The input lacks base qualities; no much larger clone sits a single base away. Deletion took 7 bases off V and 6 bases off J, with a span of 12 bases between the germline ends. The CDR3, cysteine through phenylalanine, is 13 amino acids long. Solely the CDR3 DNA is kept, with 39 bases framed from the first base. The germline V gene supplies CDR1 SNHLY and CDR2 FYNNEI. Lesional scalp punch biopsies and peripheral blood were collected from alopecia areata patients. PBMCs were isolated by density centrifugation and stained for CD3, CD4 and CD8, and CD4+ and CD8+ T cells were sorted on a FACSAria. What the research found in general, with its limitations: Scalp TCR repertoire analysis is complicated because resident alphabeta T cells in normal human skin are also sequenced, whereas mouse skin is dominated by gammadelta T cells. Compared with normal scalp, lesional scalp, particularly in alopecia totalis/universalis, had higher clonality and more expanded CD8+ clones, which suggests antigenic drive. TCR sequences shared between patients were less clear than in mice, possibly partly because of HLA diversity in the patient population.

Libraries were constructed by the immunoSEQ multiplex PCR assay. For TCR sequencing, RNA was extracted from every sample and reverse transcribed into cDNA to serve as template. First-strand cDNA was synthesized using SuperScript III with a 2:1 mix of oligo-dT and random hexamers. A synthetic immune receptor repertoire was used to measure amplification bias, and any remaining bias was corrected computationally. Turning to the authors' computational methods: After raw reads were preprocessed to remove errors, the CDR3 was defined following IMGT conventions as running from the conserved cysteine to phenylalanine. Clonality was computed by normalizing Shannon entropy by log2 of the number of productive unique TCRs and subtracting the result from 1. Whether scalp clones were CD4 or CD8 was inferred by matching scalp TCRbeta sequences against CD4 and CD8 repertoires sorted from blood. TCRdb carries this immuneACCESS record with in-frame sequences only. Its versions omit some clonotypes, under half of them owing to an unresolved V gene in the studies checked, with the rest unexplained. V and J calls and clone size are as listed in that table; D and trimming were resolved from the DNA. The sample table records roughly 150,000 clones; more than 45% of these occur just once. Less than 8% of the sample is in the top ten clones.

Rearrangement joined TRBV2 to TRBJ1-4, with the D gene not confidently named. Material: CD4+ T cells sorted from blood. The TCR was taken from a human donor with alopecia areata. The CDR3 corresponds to CASMSSTYEKLFF. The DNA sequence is TGTGCCAGCATGAGCAGCACCTATGAAAAACTGTTTTTT. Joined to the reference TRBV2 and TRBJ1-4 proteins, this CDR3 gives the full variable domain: EPEVTQTPSHQVTQMGQEVILRCVPISNHLYFYWYRQILGQKVEFLVSFYNNEISEKSEIFDDQFSVERPDGSNFTLKIRSTKLEDSAMYFCASMSSTYEKLFFGSGTQLSVL.